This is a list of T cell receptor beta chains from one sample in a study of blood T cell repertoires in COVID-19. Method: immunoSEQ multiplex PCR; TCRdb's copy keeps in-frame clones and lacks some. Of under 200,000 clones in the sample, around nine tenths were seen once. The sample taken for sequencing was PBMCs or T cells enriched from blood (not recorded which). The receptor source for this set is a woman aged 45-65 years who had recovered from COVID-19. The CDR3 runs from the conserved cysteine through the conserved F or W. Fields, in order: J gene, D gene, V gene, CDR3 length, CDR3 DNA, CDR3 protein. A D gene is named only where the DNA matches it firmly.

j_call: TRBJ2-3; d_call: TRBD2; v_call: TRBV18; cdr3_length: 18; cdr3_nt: TGTGCCAGCTCACCGAGAAGGGGTAGCGGGGGGGCCTTGGATACGCAGTATTTT; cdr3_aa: CASSPRRGSGGALDTQYF
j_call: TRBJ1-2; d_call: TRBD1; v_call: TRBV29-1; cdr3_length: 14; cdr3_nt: TGCAGCGTGGACAGGGCCGGGATCGTCTATGGCTACACCTTC; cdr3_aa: CSVDRAGIVYGYTF
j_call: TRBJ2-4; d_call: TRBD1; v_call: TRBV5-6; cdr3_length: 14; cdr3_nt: TGTGCCAGCAGCAGACGACAGGGGAAAAACATTCAGTACTTC; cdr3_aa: CASSRRQGKNIQYF
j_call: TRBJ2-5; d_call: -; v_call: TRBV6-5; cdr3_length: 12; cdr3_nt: TGTGCCAGCAGTCCAGGGCAAGAGACCCAGTACTTC; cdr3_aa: CASSPGQETQYF
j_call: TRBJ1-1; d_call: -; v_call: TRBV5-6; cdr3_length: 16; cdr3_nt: TGTGCCAGCAGCTTAAATGGGGCAAGGCGGCACACTGAAGCTTTCTTT; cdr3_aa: CASSLNGARRHTEAFF
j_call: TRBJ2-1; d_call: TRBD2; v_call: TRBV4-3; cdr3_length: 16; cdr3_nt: TGCGCCAGCAGCAAGTCTCTAGCGGGGATCCCCAATGAGCAGTTCTTC; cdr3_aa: CASSKSLAGIPNEQFF
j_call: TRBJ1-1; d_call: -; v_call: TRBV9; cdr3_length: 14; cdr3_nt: TGTGCCAGCGGCCCGACCCAAGCGGTCACTGAAGCTTTCTTT; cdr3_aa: CASGPTQAVTEAFF
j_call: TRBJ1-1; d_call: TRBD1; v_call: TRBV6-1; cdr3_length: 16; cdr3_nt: TGTGCCAGCAGTGAAAGAGGGGGCTTGGAGAACACTGAAGCTTTCTTT; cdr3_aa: CASSERGGLENTEAFF
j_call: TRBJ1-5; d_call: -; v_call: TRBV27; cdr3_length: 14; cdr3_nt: TGTGCCAGCAGTTTACAGGGTAGCAATCAGCCCCAGCATTTT; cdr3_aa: CASSLQGSNQPQHF
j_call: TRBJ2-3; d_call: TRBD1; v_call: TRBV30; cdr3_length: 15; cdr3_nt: TGTGCCTGGAGCCTGGGGACAGGGAGCACAGATACGCAGTATTTT; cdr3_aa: CAWSLGTGSTDTQYF
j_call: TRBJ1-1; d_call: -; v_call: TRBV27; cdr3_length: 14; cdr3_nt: TGTGCCAGCAGGAACCGGGACTCCTACACTGAAGCTTTCTTT; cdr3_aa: CASRNRDSYTEAFF
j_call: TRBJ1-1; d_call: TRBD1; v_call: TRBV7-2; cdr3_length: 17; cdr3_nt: TGTGCCAGCAGCTTAGCGCCTACAGGGGTGGGAAGGGCTGAAGCTTTCTTT; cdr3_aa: CASSLAPTGVGRAEAFF
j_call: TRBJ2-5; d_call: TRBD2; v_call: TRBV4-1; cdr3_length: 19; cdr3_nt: TGCGCCAGCAGCCAAGATTTGGCTAGCGGGGGGCCCCCTCAAGAGACCCAGTACTTC; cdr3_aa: CASSQDLASGGPPQETQYF
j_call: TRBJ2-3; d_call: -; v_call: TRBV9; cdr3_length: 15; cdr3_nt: TGTGCCAGCAGCCCTGGACAACCAGGGGGGGATACGCAGTATTTT; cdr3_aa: CASSPGQPGGDTQYF